One and the same sample provided the 27 T cell receptor beta chains below, sequenced in a study of T cells in Graves' hyperthyroidism and ophthalmopathy. RNA transcripts yielded amplified TCR beta CDR3 regions. In the first-round RT-PCR of the TCR CDR3, the HTBI primer set was used. TCRdb passed the multiplex PCR reads through MiXCR, listing each CDR3 protein once. Here the sample spans 470,000 or so distinct CDR3 sequences, less than 25% being singletons. Sequences were obtained from blood. The receptors here all came from a man between 18 and 29 years old with Graves' hyperthyroidism.

This clonotype was detected ten times or more. The genes are TRBV10-3 and TRBJ2-7; TRBD2 aligns across 12 bases. The junction had 10 bases not matched to a gene; V was cut back by 7 bases and J by 3 bases. Germline CDR1 and CDR2: ENHRY and SYGVKD. The CDR3 consists of 16 residues. The CDR3 loop is CAIILAGGPPYYEQYF. CDR3 DNA: TGTGCCATCATTCTAGCGGGGGGGCCGCCATACTACGAGCAGTACTTC.

This clonotype was counted ten times or more. The CDR3 is CASSLDQGNNSPLHF. CDR3 nucleotide sequence: TGTGCCAGCAGTTTAGACCAAGGAAATAATTCACCCCTCCACTTT. The J gene is TRBJ1-6, the V gene TRBV28, with D unclear. The CDR3 extends over 15 amino acids. Per germline, CDR1 MDHEN and CDR2 SYDVKM. V gave up 2 bases and J gave up 5 bases, with 10 bases separating them.

The CDR3 here is CASSSAGQGDYGYTF. The CDR3 DNA reads as TGTGCCAGCAGCTCCGCGGGACAGGGGGACTATGGCTACACCTTC. The V call is TRBV7-3, the J call TRBJ1-2; 11 bases are a match to TRBD1. Germline CDR1 and CDR2: SGHTA and FQGTGA. Unmatched junction bases numbered 4, after V lost 4 bases and J lost 3 bases. This CDR3 region has 15 residues.

The sample holds many counts of this clonotype. The chain couples TRBV2 to TRBJ1-2; tentative D call: TRBD1 (5 bases). Between the trimmed V and J ends, which lost 10 bases and 8 bases, there was a span of 20 bases. The CDR3 has 13 residues. Germline assignment: CDR1 SNHLY and CDR2 FYNNEI. CDR3 DNA sequence: TGTGCCATACAGGCAGCCCTATTCCAGGGCTACACCTTC. This gives the protein CAIQAALFQGYTF.

Details on this clonotype: The junction departs from the called germline gene at one end, perhaps through a read error. The chain employs TRBV9 and TRBJ1-5, with TRBD1 matching 7 bases. From germline, CDR1 is SGDLS and CDR2 YYNGEE. The CDR3 totals 14 residues. This chain's CDR3 is CASSGDRVHQPQRF. In DNA form, the CDR3 reads TGTGCCAGCAGCGGAGACAGGGTTCATCAGCCCCAGCGTTTT.

The CDR3 DNA reads as TGTGCTAGTGGTTTAATGAACACCGGGGAGCTGTTTTTT. It translates to CASGLMNTGELFF. The rearrangement uses TRBV12-5 and TRBJ2-2; no definite D call. V lost 3 bases to trimming and J lost 1 base, with 3 bases between them. This CDR3 spans 13 amino acids. Germline loops: CDR1 LGHNT, CDR2 FRNRAP.

The J gene is TRBJ2-7, the V gene TRBV12-3 or TRBV12-4; tentative D call: TRBD1 (6 bases). V was shortened by 3 bases and J by 6 bases, with 12 bases between the two germline ends. The CDR3 covers 13 residues. The CDR3 DNA is TGTGCCAGCAGTTTCTGCGGACAGAGCGAGCAGTACTTC. Encoded protein: CASSFCGQSEQYF.

Regarding this clonotype: One base away lies a much larger clone, so this may be a sequencing read error. CDR3 sequence: CAWKSDRALNTGELLF. As DNA, the CDR3 is TGTGCCTGGAAATCGGACAGGGCTTTGAACACCGGGGAGCTGCTTTTT. This chain joins TRBV30 and TRBJ2-2; 8 bases fit TRBD1. The V gene's germline CDR1 is GTSNPN and CDR2 SVGIG (reference sequence). The CDR3 covers 16 residues. The entire variable domain, with the rest obtained from reference TRBV30 and TRBJ2-2, is as follows: SQTIHQWPATLVQPVGSPLSLECTVEGTSNPNLYWYRQAAGRGLQLLFYSVGIGQISSEVPQNLSASRPQDRQFILSSKKLLLSDSGFYLCAWKSDRALNTGELLFGEGSRLTVL.

This clonotype was counted only a few times. The gene calls are TRBV5-1 and TRBJ1-6; tentatively, D is TRBD1 (5 bases). This CDR3 has 15 amino acids. The V gene's germline CDR1 is SGHRS and CDR2 YFSETQ. Trimming left V 3 bases short and J 7 bases short, with 14 bases between. The CDR3 loop reads CASSSRAGVNSPLHF. DNA for the CDR3: TGCGCCAGCAGCTCCAGGGCCGGGGTGAATTCACCCCTCCACTTT. The full variable domain, completed using reference TRBV5-1 and TRBJ1-6, is KAGVTQTPRYLIKTRGQQVTLSCSPISGHRSVSWYQQTPGQGLQFLFEYFSETQRNKGNFPGRFSGRQFSNSRSEMNVSTLELGDSALYLCASSSRAGVNSPLHFGNGTRLTVT.

This clonotype has a count of ten or more. V usage is TRBV12-3 or TRBV12-4 and J usage is TRBJ1-1, with 7 bases identical to TRBD1. There are 14 residues in the CDR3. After removal of 6 bases from V and 0 bases from J, the junction contained 4 bases not matched to a gene. The CDR3: CASRDRFLNTEAFF. The CDR3 nucleotides are TGTGCCAGCAGGGACAGGTTCCTGAACACTGAAGCTTTCTTT.

This clonotype was seen only a few times. V is TRBV5-1 and J is TRBJ2-7; 12 bases align to TRBD2. Germline CDR1 reads SGHRS; CDR2 reads YFSETQ. The length of the CDR3 is 14 residues. The trim removed 6 bases at V and 6 bases at J, leaving 7 bases unmatched. This chain's CDR3 is CASKESSGRAEQYF. In DNA form, the CDR3 reads TGCGCCAGCAAGGAGTCTAGCGGGAGGGCCGAGCAGTACTTC.

This chain connects TRBV4-1 to TRBJ1-5, with a possible D match to TRBD1 (6 bases). Per the germline V gene, CDR1 is MGHRA and CDR2 is YSYEKL. V was cut by 8 bases and J by 3 bases, with 17 bases left in between. The CDR3 runs to 15 residues. The CDR3 spells CASAHSGGSNQPQHF. In DNA, the CDR3 is TGCGCCAGCGCCCACTCCGGGGGCTCCAATCAGCCCCAGCATTTT.

This clonotype came up many times. The rearrangement joins TRBV12-3 or TRBV12-4 to TRBJ2-2; 7 positions match TRBD2. This CDR3 has 16 amino acids. J gave up 3 bases and V 5 bases, and 9 bases lay outside the gene matches. The chain's CDR3 is CASSLGLDMDTGELFF. The CDR3 nucleotides are TGTGCCAGCAGTCTCGGACTAGATATGGACACCGGGGAGCTGTTTTTT.

There are a few counts of this clonotype. The rearrangement joins TRBV14 to TRBJ2-1, with TRBD2 identical over 8 bases. The CDR3 covers 16 residues. V was clipped by 5 bases and J by 5 bases; unmatched bases: 11. CDR1 and CDR2 from the germline V gene are SGHDN and FVKESK. CDR3 coding DNA: TGTGCCAGCAGCGGTTTCTATGGCGGGGGGAACAATGAGCAGTTCTTC. Protein sequence: CASSGFYGGGNNEQFF.

This chain connects TRBV6-2 or TRBV6-3 to TRBJ2-5; D remains unclear. The CDR3 runs to 13 residues. Looked up from germline, CDR1 is MNHEY and CDR2 is SVGEGT. V was trimmed by 1 base and J by 4 bases, leaving 7 bases between them. The CDR3 loop reads CASSYLGRETQYF. CDR3 in DNA: TGTGCCAGCAGTTACTTGGGAAGAGAGACCCAGTACTTC.

This clonotype has a count of ten or more. This chain connects TRBV27 to TRBJ1-2, with a possible D match to TRBD1 (6 bases). There are 12 residues in the CDR3. Looked up from germline, CDR1 is MNHEY and CDR2 is SMNVEV (reference sequence). Between the trimmed V and J ends, which lost 6 bases and 6 bases, there was a span of 11 bases. CDR3 sequence (DNA): TGTGCCAGCAGGGGGGGGGCAGATGGCTACACCTTC. Amino acids: CASRGGADGYTF.

This clonotype was picked up many times. The chain couples TRBV13 to TRBJ2-7; 10 nucleotides align to TRBD1. V dropped 6 bases and J dropped 4; count of bases not matched to a gene: 9. The CDR3 consists of 15 residues. Looked up from germline, CDR1 is PRHDT and CDR2 is FYEKMQ (reference sequence). The CDR3 is CASSQAGTGAYEQYF. CDR3 nucleotide sequence: TGTGCCAGCAGTCAAGCCGGGACAGGGGCATACGAGCAGTACTTC.

This clonotype was observed a handful of times. The chain recombines TRBV10-3 with TRBJ2-7, with D possibly TRBD1 on 5 matching bases. This CDR3 is 12 amino acids long. Trimming took off 7 bases at V and 2 bases at J, with 9 bases between the two ends. Germline CDR1 is ENHRY and CDR2 is SYGVKD. The CDR3 is CAIKQDPYEQYF. The CDR3 region has the DNA TGTGCCATCAAACAGGACCCCTACGAGCAGTACTTC.

J is TRBJ2-5 and V is TRBV4-1; TRBD2 aligns across 7 bases. V shed 6 bases, J shed 5 bases, and the junction held 12 bases outside the gene matches. Germline CDR1 is MGHRA and CDR2 is YSYEKL. This CDR3 comprises 15 residues. The CDR3 DNA reads TGCGCCAGCAGTCTTGAAGGGACTATCGCGGAGACCCAGTACTTC. Protein product: CASSLEGTIAETQYF.

This chain links TRBV6-1 with TRBJ2-7, with TRBD2 as a possible D gene (6 bases). The CDR3 is made up of 13 amino acids. V was clipped by 2 bases and J by 12 bases, with 17 bases between them. Germline V gene sequence: CDR1 MNHNS, CDR2 SASEGT. CDR3 loop: CASSERAWQGGYF. The CDR3 DNA is TGTGCCAGCAGTGAAAGGGCCTGGCAGGGAGGGTACTTC.

This clonotype was detected only a few times. This rearrangement joins TRBV12-3 or TRBV12-4 to TRBJ2-2; D uncertain. With 10 bases removed from V and 1 base from J, the gap between germline ends came to 10 bases. The CDR3 consists of 13 residues. The chain's CDR3 is CAITDLNTGELFF. The CDR3 nucleotides are TGTGCCATCACTGATTTGAACACCGGGGAGCTGTTTTTT.

In this sample, this clonotype turned up many times. The chain is built from TRBV19 and TRBJ1-1, with D possibly being TRBD1 (6 bases). Deletions cut 7 bases from V and 3 bases from J, with 15 bases between. The length of the CDR3 is 14 residues. Germline V CDR1 and CDR2: LNHDA, SQIVND (reference sequence). The CDR3 is CASTRGGWDTEAFF. DNA of the CDR3: TGTGCCAGTACCAGGGGAGGTTGGGACACTGAAGCTTTCTTT.

On this clonotype: One base away lies a much larger clone, so this may be a sequencing read error. The rearrangement uses TRBV28 and TRBJ2-7, with TRBD1 matching 7 bases. Germline V gives CDR1 MDHEN, CDR2 SYDVKM. The CDR3 is made up of 14 amino acids. The trim removed 8 bases at V and 7 bases at J, leaving 14 bases unmatched. In DNA, the CDR3 is TGTGCCAGCGGTTGGGGCAACAGGGGCGAGGAGCAGTACTTC. Encoded protein: CASGWGNRGEEQYF.

In its sample, this clonotype was seen many times. The chain carries TRBV6-5 and TRBJ2-7; 8 bases match TRBD2. The CDR3 loop spans 15 amino acids. The germline CDR1 and CDR2 sequences are MNHEY and SVGAGI. The junction had 6 bases not matched to a gene; V was cut back by 4 bases and J by 1 base. The CDR3 DNA is TGTGCCAGCAGTTTCGGGGGGGCCCTTTCCTACGAGCAGTACTTC. Protein product: CASSFGGALSYEQYF.

The rearrangement joins TRBV30 to TRBJ1-5; 8 nucleotides line up with TRBD1. V was clipped by 1 base and J by 5 bases; unmatched bases: 10. From germline, CDR1 is GTSNPN and CDR2 SVGIG (reference sequence). The CDR3 runs to 16 residues. CDR3 protein: CAWSDPGQGAYQPQHF. DNA for the CDR3: TGTGCCTGGAGTGACCCGGGCCAGGGGGCTTATCAGCCCCAGCATTTT.

This clonotype was counted many times. This CDR3 is CSARESRGQPQHF. The CDR3 region has the DNA TGCAGTGCTAGGGAAAGCCGAGGGCAGCCCCAGCATTTT. The genes are TRBV20-1 and TRBJ1-5; D gene ambiguous. Trimming shortened V by 3 bases and J by 7 bases, and 13 bases separated the two germline ends. The CDR3 runs to 13 residues. CDR1 and CDR2 from the germline V gene are DFQATT and SNEGSKA (reference sequence).

This clonotype was seen at least ten times. V is TRBV19 and J is TRBJ2-5, with 13 nucleotides matching TRBD2. From germline, CDR1 is LNHDA and CDR2 SQIVND (reference sequence). The CDR3 sequence is 15 residues long. Germline trimming cut 5 bases from V and 5 bases from J; bases unmatched to any gene: 5. CDR3 amino acids: CASSPGTSGAETQYF. In nucleotides, the CDR3 is TGTGCCAGTAGTCCCGGGACTAGCGGGGCCGAGACCCAGTACTTC. The complete variable domain, with remaining parts taken from reference TRBV19 and TRBJ2-5, reads DGGITQSPKYLFRKEGQNVTLSCEQNLNHDAMYWYRQDPGQGLRLIYYSQIVNDFQKGDIAEGYSVSREKKESFPLTVTSAQKNPTAFYLCASSPGTSGAETQYFGPGTRLLVL.